The 32 T cell receptor beta chains below come from one sample, sequenced in a study of OX40 agonist ivuxolimab in advanced cancers. Clones were sequenced by immunoSEQ multiplex PCR, and TCRdb holds only the in-frame ones, with some missing. The sample consists of about 59,000 clones, more than 75% of them appearing once. Sequenced material: CD4+ or CD8+ T cells sorted from blood, taken in a trial of the OX40 agonist ivuxolimab. The receptors stem from an adult with an advanced solid tumor such as melanoma, head and neck, liver or kidney cancer.

The CDR3 region has the DNA TGTGCCAGCAGCCGCTCTACCGGGGGCACCGGGGAGCTGTTTTTT. It encodes CASSRSTGGTGELFF. The chain joins TRBV27 to TRBJ2-2; D may be TRBD2 (6 bases). The CDR3 covers 15 residues. Germline V lookup: CDR1 MNHEY, CDR2 SMNVEV (reference sequence). The V gene lost 6 bases and the J gene lost 4 bases, with 15 bases spanning the gap.

The chain couples TRBV19 to TRBJ1-3, with 11 bases identical to TRBD1. In germline, CDR1 is LNHDA, CDR2 SQIVND (reference sequence). This CDR3 comprises 15 residues. With 4 bases clipped from V and 3 bases from J, the junction kept 2 bases outside the gene matches. In DNA form, the CDR3 reads TGTGCCAGTAGTACCGGGACAGGGGGTGGAAACACCATATATTTT. This translates into CASSTGTGGGNTIYF.

The chain has TRBV5-1 and TRBJ2-5; 12 bases fit TRBD1. CDR1 and CDR2 from the germline V gene are SGHRS and YFSETQ. This CDR3 has 16 amino acids. J gave up 5 bases and V 4 bases, and 9 bases lay outside the gene matches. The CDR3: CASSTRGQGASETQYF. CDR3 in DNA: TGCGCCAGCAGCACCCGGGGACAGGGGGCGAGCGAGACCCAGTACTTC.

The CDR3 is CASRRTSEKTQYF. CDR3 DNA: TGTGCCAGCAGGAGGACATCGGAAAAGACCCAGTACTTC. V gene TRBV6-5 combines with J gene TRBJ2-5; a weak D match, TRBD1 (5 bases). Germline V gene sequence: CDR1 MNHEY, CDR2 SVGAGI. Trimming pared 6 bases from V and 6 bases from J, leaving 14 bases between. This CDR3 is 13 amino acids long.

V usage is TRBV6-6 and J usage is TRBJ2-7; 9 nucleotides align to TRBD1. There are 15 residues in the CDR3. The germline V gene encodes CDR1 MNHNY and CDR2 SVGAGI (reference sequence). V lost 0 bases, J lost 3 bases, and 3 bases stayed unmatched. The CDR3 reads CASSYSGQGYYEQYF. The DNA of the CDR3 is TGTGCCAGCAGTTACTCGGGACAGGGCTACTACGAGCAGTACTTC.

This clone came up a few times. This sample includes further DNA sequences coding for the same CDR3. This rearrangement joins TRBV5-1 to TRBJ1-2; D ambiguous. Germline V gene lookup returns CDR1 SGHRS and CDR2 YFSETQ. Trimming removed 4 bases at V and 2 bases at J, with 6 bases between. The CDR3 is made up of 12 amino acids. CDR3 DNA: TGCGCCAGCAGCCCCACCAACTATGGCTACACCTTC. Translation gives CASSPTNYGYTF.

This clone was counted between two and nine times. The sample contains more than one DNA sequence encoding this CDR3. The chain links TRBV4-1 to TRBJ1-1, with D unclear. The germline CDR1 and CDR2 sequences are MGHRA and YSYEKL. The CDR3 contains 11 residues. Trimming cost V 8 bases and J 3 bases, with 7 bases left between them. The CDR3 loop reads CASSRDTEAFF. Here the CDR3 DNA reads TGCGCCAGCTCGAGGGACACTGAAGCTTTCTTT.

V gene TRBV6-1 combines with J gene TRBJ1-1, with a possible D match to TRBD1 (5 bases). The CDR3 contains 15 residues. Trimming left V 10 bases short and J 3 bases short, with 21 bases between. The germline gives CDR1 MNHNS, CDR2 SASEGT. The CDR3 coding sequence is TGTGCCACACTGAATAGGTGGAGAGGGGACACTGAAGCTTTCTTT. Residues: CATLNRWRGDTEAFF.

V gene TRBV7-3 combines with J gene TRBJ1-1; 12 bases are a match to TRBD1. J gave up 4 bases and V 0 bases, and 6 bases lay outside the gene matches. CDR1 SGHTA and CDR2 FQGTGA come from the germline V gene. The CDR3 runs 17 residues. DNA of the CDR3: TGTGCCAGCAGCTTAACGGGACAGGGGGCGCGCGGCACTGAAGCTTTCTTT. Its protein product is CASSLTGQGARGTEAFF.

The rearrangement uses TRBV6-6 and TRBJ1-2; the D is unclear. CDR3 length equals 14 residues. The V end was cut by 2 bases, the J end by 6 bases, with 13 bases between. Per germline, CDR1 MNHNY and CDR2 SVGAGI (reference sequence). The CDR3 spells CASSYQGQTNGYTF. DNA for the CDR3: TGTGCCAGCAGTTACCAAGGCCAGACTAATGGCTACACCTTC.

This sequence joins TRBV10-2 and TRBJ2-2; the match to TRBD1 covers 10 bases. V lost 5 bases and J lost 7; bases outside the gene matches: 10. Per the germline V gene, CDR1 is WSHSY and CDR2 is SAAADI. The CDR3 runs to 16 residues. The CDR3 nucleotides are TGCGCCAGCAGTCCCCCGGGACAGGGGTCCGGCGGGGAGCTGTTTTTT. Amino acids: CASSPPGQGSGGELFF.

The chain links TRBV19 to TRBJ2-3, with 9 nucleotides matching TRBD2. The CDR3 loop spans 15 amino acids. V was clipped by 5 bases and J by 4 bases; unmatched bases: 7. Germline values: CDR1 LNHDA, CDR2 SQIVND (reference sequence). CDR3 region: CASSAVAGAADTQYF. Written as DNA, the CDR3 is TGTGCCAGTAGTGCAGTAGCGGGGGCAGCAGATACGCAGTATTTT.

This chain connects TRBV7-2 to TRBJ1-5; no clear D. CDR1 and CDR2 from the germline V gene are SGHTA and FQGNSA. The V end lost 5 bases, the J end lost 7 bases, and 12 bases lay between the germline ends. This CDR3 is built from 13 residues. CDR3 residues: CASSDSRQQPQHF. The CDR3 DNA reads as TGTGCCAGCAGCGACTCTAGGCAGCAGCCCCAGCATTTT.

The V call is TRBV19, the J call TRBJ1-5; TRBD1 matches 7 bases. V lost 6 bases to trimming and J lost 3 bases; unmatched junction nucleotides: 8. The CDR3 is 15 residues long. Germline V lookup: CDR1 LNHDA, CDR2 SQIVND (reference sequence). CDR3 DNA sequence: TGTGCCAGTAGGAGGGAACAGGGGAACAATCAGCCCCAGCATTTT. This sequence encodes CASRREQGNNQPQHF. Full variable domain (remainder filled in from reference TRBV19 and TRBJ1-5): DGGITQSPKYLFRKEGQNVTLSCEQNLNHDAMYWYRQDPGQGLRLIYYSQIVNDFQKGDIAEGYSVSREKKESFPLTVTSAQKNPTAFYLCASRREQGNNQPQHFGDGTRLSIL.

DNA of the CDR3: TGTGCCAGTAGTATTCGAGGGGGCAATCAGCCCCAGCATTTT. The encoded protein is CASSIRGGNQPQHF. The chain uses TRBV19 and TRBJ1-5, with a possible D match to TRBD1 (5 bases). Per the germline V gene, CDR1 is LNHDA and CDR2 is SQIVND (reference sequence). The CDR3 sequence is 14 residues long. V was shortened by 3 bases and J by 2 bases, with 8 bases between the two germline ends.

V gene TRBV5-1 combines with J gene TRBJ2-1; unclear D gene. Germline values: CDR1 SGHRS, CDR2 YFSETQ. Trimming pared 5 bases from V and 4 bases from J, leaving 4 bases between. The CDR3 has 11 residues. The CDR3 loop reads CASRAYNEQFF. CDR3 sequence (DNA): TGCGCCAGCAGAGCTTACAATGAGCAGTTCTTC.

The chain uses TRBV2 and TRBJ2-2; 12 nucleotides align to TRBD1. The length of the CDR3 is 14 residues. Germline CDR1 and CDR2: SNHLY and FYNNEI. V lost 11 bases and J lost 7; bases outside the gene matches: 8. The CDR3 bases are TGTGCCGCCGGGACAGGGGGCTGGGGCGGGGAGCTGTTTTTT. This codes for CAAGTGGWGGELFF. Filled out from reference TRBV2 and TRBJ2-2, the complete variable domain reads EPEVTQTPSHQVTQMGQEVILRCVPISNHLYFYWYRQILGQKVEFLVSFYNNEISEKSEIFDDQFSVERPDGSNFTLKIRSTKLEDSAMYFCAAGTGGWGGELFFGEGSRLTVL.

The rearrangement joins TRBV9 to TRBJ1-1; D perhaps matches TRBD1 (5 bases). Germline CDR1 and CDR2: SGDLS and YYNGEE. The CDR3 extends over 13 amino acids. Trimming left V 7 bases short and J 1 base short, with 11 bases between. CDR3 sequence reads: CASQWTPNTEAFF. As DNA, the CDR3 is TGTGCCAGCCAGTGGACACCGAACACTGAAGCTTTCTTT.

The CDR3, as DNA: TGTGCCAGCAGTGACATCTTTGTCTCCTCTTGGACCCAGTACTTC. Its translation: CASSDIFVSSWTQYF. V and J are TRBV25-1 and TRBJ2-5; D gene ambiguous. Trimming took 3 bases from V and 7 from J, leaving 18 bases between them. The CDR3 sequence is 15 residues long. CDR1 and CDR2 from the germline V gene are MGHDK and SYGVNS.

This rearrangement joins TRBV7-8 to TRBJ2-3; 10 bases agree with TRBD2. Trimming removed 1 base from V and 3 bases from J; junction bases left unmatched: 7. From germline, CDR1 is SGHVS and CDR2 FQNEAQ. CDR3 length: 17 amino acids. CDR3 amino acids: CASSLVPASGRTDTQYF. The CDR3 DNA reads as TGTGCCAGCAGCTTAGTACCGGCTAGCGGGAGAACAGATACGCAGTATTTT. Full variable domain (rest looked up from reference TRBV7-8 and TRBJ2-3): GAGVSQSPRYKVAKRGQDVALRCDPISGHVSLFWYQQALGQGPEFLTYFQNEAQLDKSGLPSDRFFAERPEGSVSTLKIQRTQQEDSAVYLCASSLVPASGRTDTQYFGPGTRLTVL.

The rearrangement links TRBV7-6 to TRBJ1-1; D call uncertain. Germline-derived CDR1 and CDR2 are SGHVS and FNYEAQ. This CDR3 has 13 residues. V shed 6 bases and J shed 6 bases, with 14 bases lying between them. DNA of the CDR3: TGTGCCAGCAGACGGACTGTTTTCCCTGAAGCTTTCTTT. Its translation: CASRRTVFPEAFF.

The chain links TRBV10-3 to TRBJ1-1; D is unclear. V dropped 3 bases and J dropped 1 base, with 3 bases sitting between them. Germline CDR1 ENHRY, CDR2 SYGVKD. The CDR3 length is 12 residues. The chain's CDR3 is CAISDGNTEAFF. The DNA for the CDR3 is TGTGCCATCAGTGATGGGAACACTGAAGCTTTCTTT.

This clone has only one observation. The gene calls are TRBV6-5 and TRBJ2-1, with TRBD1 matching over 9 bases. Trimming cost V 8 bases and J 4 bases; bases outside gene matches: 6. CDR3 length: 14 residues. CDR1 is MNHEY and CDR2 is SVGAGI in the germline V gene. The CDR3 sequence: CASGQGPSYNEQFF. The CDR3 coding sequence is TGTGCCAGCGGACAGGGGCCCTCGTACAATGAGCAGTTCTTC.

The chain uses TRBV10-1 and TRBJ2-2, with TRBD1 matching over 12 bases. In germline, CDR1 is WNHNN, CDR2 SYGVQD (reference sequence). V trimming: 6 bases; J trimming: 6 bases; junction bases outside the gene matches: 11. The CDR3 covers 17 residues. CDR3 sequence: CASSPRTGTGGAGELFF. CDR3 coding DNA: TGCGCCAGCAGCCCCAGAACCGGGACAGGGGGCGCCGGGGAGCTGTTTTTT.

The V call is TRBV7-3, the J call TRBJ1-2; D is ambiguous. In germline, CDR1 is SGHTA, CDR2 FQGTGA. Trimming removed 1 base at V and 0 bases at J, with 15 bases between. CDR3 length: 17 amino acids. The CDR3 here is CASSLNPPSGANYGYTF. CDR3 bases: TGTGCCAGCAGCTTAAACCCCCCTTCGGGCGCTAACTATGGCTACACCTTC.

The chain employs TRBV28 and TRBJ2-7; D unclear. CDR1 is MDHEN and CDR2 is SYDVKM in the germline V gene. The CDR3 has 12 amino acids. The V and J ends lost 2 bases and 3 bases respectively, with 5 bases between them. The CDR3 region is CASSLGDYEQYF. In DNA form, the CDR3 reads TGTGCCAGCAGTTTAGGGGACTACGAGCAGTACTTC.

The chain uses TRBV7-2 and TRBJ2-7; TRBD1 might be the D (5 bases). Germline V gene lookup returns CDR1 SGHTA and CDR2 FQGNSA. The CDR3 has 17 amino acids. The V end lost 4 bases, the J end lost 0 bases, and 19 bases lay between the germline ends. CDR3 in DNA: TGTGCCAGCAGCTCAGGAGACAGACCACGAATCTCCTACGAGCAGTACTTC. It yields the protein CASSSGDRPRISYEQYF.

The gene calls are TRBV2 and TRBJ2-5, with 12 bases identical to TRBD2. Losses at the gene ends were 6 bases for V and 4 bases for J; bases not matched to a gene: 6. The CDR3 has 15 amino acids. Germline V CDR1 and CDR2: SNHLY, FYNNEI. CDR3 residues: CASSPTSGSGETQYF. CDR3 sequence (DNA): TGTGCCAGCAGCCCGACTAGCGGGAGCGGAGAGACCCAGTACTTC.

This clone has only one observation. The rearrangement uses TRBV7-1 and TRBJ2-3, with unresolved D. TRBV7-1 belongs to the ORF category, with a function that is uncertain. Trimming took 3 bases from V and 2 from J, leaving 3 bases between them. There are 12 residues in the CDR3. The CDR3 DNA is TGTGCCAGCAGCTCCTACACAGATACGCAGTATTTT. It yields the protein CASSSYTDTQYF.

The J gene is TRBJ2-1, the V gene TRBV5-1, with 12 bases fitting TRBD1. The CDR3 spans 16 residues. Germline CDR1 is SGHRS and CDR2 is YFSETQ. V lost 3 bases and J lost 9; bases outside the gene matches: 10. CDR3 nucleotides: TGCGCCAGCAGCTCCGCCGGGACAGGGGGCGCGGGTGAGCAGTTCTTC. Its protein is CASSSAGTGGAGEQFF.

The chain employs TRBV6-1 and TRBJ1-2; no definite D call. Trimming shortened V by 4 bases and J by 4 bases, and 19 bases separated the two germline ends. This CDR3 has 16 amino acids. Per germline, CDR1 MNHNS and CDR2 SASEGT. CDR3 sequence: CASSGRTLPLSYGYTF. The CDR3 DNA reads TGTGCCAGCAGTGGGCGGACCCTCCCCCTCAGCTATGGCTACACCTTC.

The chain joins TRBV18 to TRBJ2-1; a weak D match, TRBD2 (5 bases). Germline-derived CDR1 and CDR2 are KGHSH and LQKENI. The V gene lost 6 bases and the J gene lost 9 bases, with 15 bases spanning the gap. This CDR3 has 13 amino acids. Here the CDR3 DNA reads TGTGCCAGCTCCCTCGGGATGTTTGCTGAGCAGTTCTTC. Amino acids: CASSLGMFAEQFF.